This T cell receptor (beta chain) appears in the sequencing data of a study of blood T cell repertoires in COVID-19. Study summary: Sites across the United States, Italy and Spain contributed samples from acute and convalescent COVID-19. T cells, B-cell-depleted T cells, or PBMCs provided the cDNA or gDNA that served as material.

Authors' analysis steps: Scientists estimated how many nucleated cells there were by amplifying reference gene primers. TCRdb keeps only in-frame clones here, not all; method: immunoSEQ multiplex PCR. The D gene and trimming were derived from the DNA, and the V and J assignments and clone size from that table. The table lists about 190,000 clones, about 86% of them singletons. CDR3 length: 16 amino acids. V lost 6 bases and J lost 1; bases outside the gene matches: 8. Germline V gives CDR1 SGHTA, CDR2 FQGNSA. The sequence was obtained from a man between 25 and 39 years old with active or convalescent COVID-19. Source material: peripheral blood. The chain is built from TRBV7-2 and TRBJ2-5, with TRBD2 identical over 10 bases. In nucleotides, the CDR3 is TGTGCCAGCAGGCAACCGGGGACTAGCGTCCAAGAGACCCAGTACTTC. As protein: CASRQPGTSVQETQYF. Filled out from reference TRBV7-2 and TRBJ2-5, the complete variable domain reads GAGVSQSPSNKVTEKGKDVELRCDPISGHTALYWYRQSLGQGLEFLIYFQGNSAPDKSGLPSDRFSAERTGGSVSTLTIQRTQQEDSAVYLCASRQPGTSVQETQYFGPGTRLLVL.